Listed here are 25 T cell receptor beta chains from one sample, sequenced in a study of cytotoxic CD8 clonotypes in ibrutinib-treated CLL. The table came from immunoSEQ multiplex PCR; TCRdb's copy has only in-frame clones and leaves some out. The sample records some 300,000 clones, roughly 85% being singletons. Sequences were derived from PBMCs, sampled before ibrutinib treatment. The receptor source for this set is a human donor with chronic lymphocytic leukemia.

This clone was counted a few times. V and J are TRBV20-1 and TRBJ2-1; D is possibly TRBD2 (6 bases). V gave up 5 bases and J gave up 9 bases, with 11 bases separating them. The CDR3 loop spans 11 amino acids. CDR1 and CDR2 from the germline V gene are DFQATT and SNEGSKA (reference sequence). The CDR3 loop is CSAQTRGEQFF. The CDR3 DNA sequence: TGCAGTGCTCAGACTAGAGGTGAGCAGTTCTTC.

The chain has TRBV28 and TRBJ2-1, with 13 positions matching TRBD2. This CDR3 spans 15 amino acids. Looked up from germline, CDR1 is MDHEN and CDR2 is SYDVKM. Trimming cost V 5 bases and J 10 bases; bases outside gene matches: 8. The CDR3 loop reads CASSPLAGGPREQFF. The CDR3 DNA follows: TGTGCCAGCAGTCCACTAGCGGGAGGGCCGAGAGAGCAGTTCTTC.

This clone was seen a handful of times. A junction end diverges from the germline sequence, so it may reflect a read error. The chain uses TRBV5-3 and TRBJ2-2; perhaps TRBD2 as D (6 bases). TRBV5-3 is an ORF, with its function uncertain. This CDR3 region has 14 residues. The DNA for the CDR3 is TGTGCCAGCAGCTTCGGGAGCCGCACCGGGGAGCTGTTTTTT. This translates into CASSFGSRTGELFF.

A word on this clone: Within the sample, other DNA sequences also encode this same CDR3. The V and J genes are TRBV5-4 and TRBJ1-2; 9 nucleotides agree with TRBD1. This CDR3 has 13 residues. After removal of 2 bases from V and 6 bases from J, the junction contained 2 bases not matched to a gene. Per the germline V gene, CDR1 is SGHNT and CDR2 is YYREEE (reference sequence). Written as DNA, the CDR3 is TGTGCCAGCAGCTTCGACAGGGGGGATGGCTACACCTTC. Protein product: CASSFDRGDGYTF.

The chain joins TRBV30 to TRBJ1-4; D call uncertain. V dropped 5 bases and J dropped 5 bases, with 6 bases sitting between them. The germline V gene encodes CDR1 GTSNPN and CDR2 SVGIG (reference sequence). The CDR3 sequence is 11 residues long. CDR3 sequence (DNA): TGTGCCTGGGGTACGAATGAAAAACTGTTTTTT. Its protein is CAWGTNEKLFF.

In this sample, this clone turned up a few times. This CDR3 is CASSQEGTGTSYNEQFF. CDR3 DNA sequence: TGCGCCAGCAGCCAAGAAGGGACCGGGACCTCCTACAATGAGCAGTTCTTC. The rearrangement links TRBV4-3 to TRBJ2-1; D is tentatively TRBD1 or TRBD2 (5 bases each). The CDR3 extends over 17 amino acids. Germline V gives CDR1 LGHNA, CDR2 YSLEER. The germline V and J ends were trimmed by 0 bases and 0 bases, with 12 bases remaining between them.

This clone was counted between two and nine times. The chain couples TRBV27 to TRBJ2-1; 9 bases are shared with TRBD2. Trimming cost V 6 bases and J 5 bases; bases outside gene matches: 8. Germline CDR1 is MNHEY and CDR2 is SMNVEV (reference sequence). The CDR3 is 15 amino acids. The CDR3 DNA sequence: TGTGCCAGCAGCCTTAGCGGGAGCACCAACAATGAGCAGTTCTTC. It specifies CASSLSGSTNNEQFF.

This clone was seen more than once but under ten times. This chain links TRBV9 with TRBJ2-7; a possible D gene is TRBD2 (6 bases). V was trimmed by 2 bases and J by 7 bases, leaving 13 bases between them. The CDR3 is made up of 13 amino acids. The V gene's germline CDR1 is SGDLS and CDR2 YYNGEE. Here the CDR3 DNA reads TGTGCCAGCAGCGTCGCGGGGCCGGGGGAGCAGTACTTC. It specifies CASSVAGPGEQYF. Complete variable domain (other parts from reference TRBV9 and TRBJ2-7): DSGVTQTPKHLITATGQRVTLRCSPRSGDLSVYWYQQSLDQGLQFLIQYYNGEERAKGNILERFSAQQFPDLHSELNLSSLELGDSALYFCASSVAGPGEQYFGPGTRLTVT.

The chain employs TRBV7-9 and TRBJ1-3; TRBD1 might be the D (5 bases). The germline CDR1 and CDR2 sequences are SEHNR and FQNEAQ (reference sequence). V was clipped by 6 bases and J by 2 bases, with 8 bases between them. CDR3 length: 13 residues. The CDR3: CASSLGAGNTIYF. The CDR3, as DNA: TGTGCCAGCAGTTTGGGGGCTGGAAACACCATATATTTT.

The chain couples TRBV5-1 to TRBJ1-1; D not certain. CDR3 size: 14 residues. V lost 2 bases, J lost 0 bases, and 8 bases lay in between. Germline CDR1 and CDR2: SGHRS and YFSETQ. Written as DNA, the CDR3 is TGCGCCAGCAGCTTTTTATTCGTGAACACTGAAGCTTTCTTT. Its protein product is CASSFLFVNTEAFF. Variable domain in full (rest from reference TRBV5-1 and TRBJ1-1): KAGVTQTPRYLIKTRGQQVTLSCSPISGHRSVSWYQQTPGQGLQFLFEYFSETQRNKGNFPGRFSGRQFSNSRSEMNVSTLELGDSALYLCASSFLFVNTEAFFGQGTRLTVV.

This clone has just a few counts. V usage is TRBV7-2 and J usage is TRBJ1-5, with a possible D match to TRBD1 (6 bases). Germline V CDR1 and CDR2: SGHTA, FQGNSA. V gave up 4 bases and J gave up 4 bases, with 8 bases separating them. CDR3 length equals 13 residues. Here the CDR3 DNA reads TGTGCCAGCAGCTCAGACAGGAATCAGCCCCAGCATTTT. Protein: CASSSDRNQPQHF.

The chain joins TRBV10-3 to TRBJ2-7, with D perhaps matching TRBD2 (5 bases). The CDR3 consists of 13 residues. Trimming removed 6 bases at V and 5 bases at J, with 14 bases between. Germline values: CDR1 ENHRY, CDR2 SYGVKD. CDR3 in amino acids: CAIRPGFPNEQYF. Here the CDR3 DNA reads TGTGCCATCAGGCCGGGATTTCCCAACGAGCAGTACTTC.

This clone was recorded a few times. The chain recombines TRBV30 with TRBJ1-1; no clear D gene. With 1 base removed from V and 5 bases from J, the gap between germline ends came to 5 bases. The CDR3 loop spans 11 amino acids. Germline V lookup: CDR1 GTSNPN, CDR2 SVGIG (reference sequence). CDR3 region: CAWSEPTEAFF. CDR3 coding DNA: TGTGCCTGGAGTGAACCAACTGAAGCTTTCTTT.

The chain links TRBV25-1 to TRBJ2-3; D might be TRBD2 (6 bases). The CDR3 is 12 amino acids. The germline CDR1 and CDR2 sequences are MGHDK and SYGVNS. V was trimmed by 7 bases and J by 4 bases, leaving 9 bases between them. CDR3 sequence (DNA): TGTGCCAGCATCACTAGCTCAGATACGCAGTATTTT. Translated: CASITSSDTQYF.

V is TRBV10-1 and J is TRBJ2-1, with TRBD1 matching 7 bases. Germline trimming cut 4 bases from V and 9 bases from J; bases unmatched to any gene: 6. Per germline, CDR1 WNHNN and CDR2 SYGVQD (reference sequence). The length of the CDR3 is 13 residues. CDR3 in amino acids: CASSVGAGGEQFF. CDR3 DNA sequence: TGCGCCAGCAGTGTGGGGGCAGGGGGTGAGCAGTTCTTC.

The V gene is TRBV29-1, the J gene TRBJ2-7; TRBD2 agrees at 10 bases. This CDR3 region has 15 residues. In germline, CDR1 is SQVTM, CDR2 ANQGSEA. Trimming cost V 6 bases and J 1 base; bases outside gene matches: 9. DNA of the CDR3: TGCAGCGTATCTCTGGGACTAGCGCTTTCCTACGAGCAGTACTTC. This gives the protein CSVSLGLALSYEQYF.

The V call is TRBV29-1, the J call TRBJ2-4, with D perhaps matching TRBD1 (5 bases). V was pared by 1 base and J by 2 bases, with 15 bases between. CDR3 length: 16 amino acids. Germline CDR1 reads SQVTM; CDR2 reads ANQGSEA. The CDR3: CSVEGARVGPKNIQYF. CDR3 DNA sequence: TGCAGCGTTGAAGGGGCGCGAGTGGGGCCCAAAAACATTCAGTACTTC.

The chain employs TRBV7-2 and TRBJ2-6; D is undetermined. Germline lookup yields CDR1 SGHTA and CDR2 FQGNSA. V was cut by 7 bases and J by 6 bases, with 13 bases left in between. The CDR3 totals 14 residues. CDR3 region: CASTTDPEANVLTF. In DNA, the CDR3 is TGTGCCAGCACAACCGACCCTGAGGCCAACGTCCTGACTTTC.

This chain joins TRBV6-6 and TRBJ2-7; tentative D call: TRBD1 (6 bases). This CDR3 contains 16 residues. V was cut by 7 bases and J by 3 bases, with 22 bases left in between. Per the germline V gene, CDR1 is MNHNY and CDR2 is SVGAGI (reference sequence). CDR3 in DNA: TGTGCCAGCACTCAACAGGGTGGAACACTCCACTACGAGCAGTACTTC. Translating gives CASTQQGGTLHYEQYF.

J is TRBJ2-2 and V is TRBV5-1; D gene unclear. Deletions cut 2 bases from V and 0 bases from J, with 5 bases between. This CDR3 comprises 14 residues. Germline V gene data show CDR1 as SGHRS and CDR2 as YFSETQ. The CDR3 DNA sequence: TGCGCCAGCAGCTTAACAACGAACACCGGGGAGCTGTTTTTT. Translated, it gives CASSLTTNTGELFF.

The chain joins TRBV15 to TRBJ1-1; D is unresolved. Trimming left V 0 bases short and J 0 bases short, with 8 bases between. Germline V gene data show CDR1 as LNHNV and CDR2 as YYDKDF (reference sequence). The length of the CDR3 is 15 residues. In nucleotides, the CDR3 is TGTGCCACCAGCAGAGATAGGGCAATGAACACTGAAGCTTTCTTT. Residues: CATSRDRAMNTEAFF. Looking up the rest from reference TRBV15 and TRBJ1-1 gives the full variable domain: DAMVIQNPRYQVTQFGKPVTLSCSQTLNHNVMYWYQQKSSQAPKLLFHYYDKDFNNEADTPDNFQSRRPNTSFCFLDIRSPGLGDTAMYLCATSRDRAMNTEAFFGQGTRLTVV.

The chain has TRBV30 and TRBJ2-1; no clear D. This CDR3 spans 11 amino acids. Trimming left V 4 bases short and J 10 bases short, with 11 bases between. Germline CDR1 GTSNPN, CDR2 SVGIG (reference sequence). The CDR3 DNA follows: TGTGCCTGGAAGACCGGACGCGAGCAGTTCTTC. Translation: CAWKTGREQFF.

The chain recombines TRBV11-2 with TRBJ2-5, with D unclear. CDR3 length: 15 amino acids. V dropped 6 bases and J dropped 0 bases, with 14 bases sitting between them. CDR1 SGHAT and CDR2 FQNNGV come from the germline V gene. CDR3 region: CASRGLGPDQETQYF. In nucleotides, the CDR3 is TGTGCCAGCAGAGGATTAGGGCCTGACCAAGAGACCCAGTACTTC.

CDR3 nucleotides: TGTGCCAGCAGTTTGATTAGCGGGAGGGCCGGAGATACGCAGTATTTT. Amino acids: CASSLISGRAGDTQYF. This chain links TRBV6-6 with TRBJ2-3, with 11 bases matching TRBD2. The CDR3 covers 16 residues. Germline CDR1 MNHNY, CDR2 SVGAGI (reference sequence). The V and J ends lost 4 bases and 5 bases, in that order; junction bases with no gene match: 8.

The CDR3 nucleotides are TGCGCCAGCAGCTCGAGTCTGGACAGTATTCATATGGGTATCGGCTACACCTTC. Translating it yields CASSSSLDSIHMGIGYTF. V gene TRBV5-1 combines with J gene TRBJ1-2, with D possibly TRBD1 on 6 matching bases. Trimming pared 3 bases from V and 8 bases from J, leaving 29 bases between. This CDR3 is 18 amino acids long. Germline CDR1 is SGHRS and CDR2 is YFSETQ.